One sample yielded the 6 T cell receptor beta chains listed below, sequenced in a study of cytomegalovirus exposure and HLA in healthy donors. With 60 Vbeta and 13 Jbeta primers, the PCR was carried out. Measured with immunoSEQ multiplex PCR; TCRdb has only the in-frame clones, and not every one. The repertoire holds 170,000 or so clones, approximately 84% seen once, with about 4.9% in the top ten. The sample was PBMCs. The receptors were sampled from a girl aged 5 to 17 in good health and CMV-seropositive.

This CDR3 is CASSQDLSRAGYTF. The CDR3 nucleotides are TGTGCCAGCAGCCAAGATCTCTCCAGGGCTGGCTACACCTTC. The chain has TRBV14 and TRBJ1-2, with D possibly matching TRBD1 (5 bases). This CDR3 region has 14 residues. CDR1 is SGHDN, CDR2 FVKESK, per germline. V gave up 0 bases and J gave up 7 bases, with 12 bases separating them.

V is TRBV6-6 and J is TRBJ2-7, with a tentative D call TRBD2 (6 bases). Trimming left V 2 bases short and J 4 bases short, with 9 bases between. This CDR3 contains 13 residues. Germline CDR1 reads MNHNY; CDR2 reads SVGAGI (reference sequence). CDR3 amino acids: CASSYGGIYEQYF. DNA for the CDR3: TGTGCCAGCAGTTACGGGGGGATTTACGAGCAGTACTTC.

This chain uses TRBV4-1 with TRBJ2-1; 8 bases line up with TRBD2. The germline CDR1 and CDR2 sequences are MGHRA and YSYEKL. The CDR3 loop spans 15 amino acids. V shed 4 bases and J 2 bases; nucleotides not matched to a gene: 4. The CDR3 is CASSPQAGAYNEQFF. CDR3 coding DNA: TGCGCCAGCAGCCCCCAAGCGGGGGCCTACAATGAGCAGTTCTTC.

CDR3 amino acids: CASSPLDRDSNQPQHF. The CDR3, as DNA: TGTGCCAGCTCACCCTTGGACAGAGATAGCAATCAGCCCCAGCATTTT. The V call is TRBV18, the J call TRBJ1-5; D might be TRBD1 (6 bases). With 3 bases removed from V and 0 bases from J, the gap between germline ends came to 12 bases. Per germline, CDR1 KGHSH and CDR2 LQKENI. This CDR3 has 16 amino acids. The variable domain in full, with the rest retrieved from reference TRBV18 and TRBJ1-5, is NAGVMQNPRHLVRRRGQEARLRCSPMKGHSHVYWYRQLPEEGLKFMVYLQKENIIDESGMPKERFSAEFPKEGPSILRIQQVVRGDSAAYFCASSPLDRDSNQPQHFGDGTRLSIL.

A remark on this clone: Sequence at one end of the junction differs from germline and may be a read error. The rearrangement links TRBV18 to TRBJ1-1, with D perhaps TRBD1 (5 bases). The CDR3 contains 11 residues. Germline loops: CDR1 KGHSH, CDR2 LQKENI. CDR3 DNA sequence: TGTGCCAGCTCACGGGGGACTGTAGCTTTCTTT. Its protein is CASSRGTVAFF.

The CDR3 protein is CASQGTTGISTEAFF. CDR3 nucleotides: TGCGCCAGCCAAGGGACGACAGGGATAAGCACTGAAGCTTTCTTT. The chain carries TRBV5-1 and TRBJ1-1, with 7 nucleotides matching TRBD1. V lost 7 bases to trimming and J lost 4 bases; unmatched junction nucleotides: 13. CDR1 and CDR2 from the germline V gene are SGHRS and YFSETQ. This CDR3 has 15 amino acids.